This TCR beta chain was retrieved from a study of Ad26.COV2.S vaccination and SARS-CoV-2 variants. The germline gives CDR1 SGHVS, CDR2 FNYEAQ. The CDR3 is 14 amino acids. Trimming removed 3 bases from V and 4 bases from J; junction bases left unmatched: 4. The treatment is: about 20 received Ad26.COV2.S at low or high dose, single or two shots; five or six received placebo; per-sample allocation not given. Sampling was done on day 63 after the first vaccine or placebo injection. TCRdb keeps only in-frame clones here, not all; method: immunoSEQ multiplex PCR. The data show approximately 360,000 clones, 80% to 90% seen once.

This sequence was found in a person between 18 and 59 years old who received the Ad26.COV2.S COVID-19 vaccine or a placebo. The chain carries TRBV7-6 and TRBJ2-3; 7 nucleotides align to TRBD2. The sample in question was peripheral blood, obtained in a trial of Ad26.COV2.S vaccine versus placebo. The CDR3 reads CASSFMGRADTQYF. CDR3 nucleotide sequence: TGTGCCAGCAGCTTTATGGGGAGGGCAGATACGCAGTATTTT. The entire variable domain, with the rest obtained from reference TRBV7-6 and TRBJ2-3, is as follows: GAGVSQSPRYKVTKRGQDVALRCDPISGHVSLYWYRQALGQGPEFLTYFNYEAQQDKSGLPNDRFSAERPEGSISTLTIQRTEQRDSAMYRCASSFMGRADTQYFGPGTRLTVL.